The subject of this entry is one TCR beta chain. The antigen is undetermined. Germline V lookup: CDR1 SGHTA, CDR2 FQGNSA. J was trimmed by 6 bases and V by 6 bases; bases with no gene match: 5. This CDR3 contains 15 residues. These data belong to a study of cytomegalovirus exposure and HLA in healthy donors. Study-level points and caveats: Researchers reported that a few CMV-associated chains were confirmed in vitro as CMV antigen-specific.

PCR involved 60 Vbeta and 13 Jbeta primers. Using immunoSEQ multiplex PCR, the repertoire was profiled, and TCRdb retains in-frame clones only, with some absent. This table has roughly 150,000 clones, over 70% appearing once. The gene calls are TRBV7-2 and TRBJ2-3; 14 nucleotides match TRBD2. The specimen sequenced was PBMCs. The TCR comes from a boy aged 2 to 10 in good health and CMV-seronegative. This CDR3 reads CASRVGLAGVDTQYF. As DNA, the CDR3 is TGTGCCAGCAGAGTGGGACTAGCGGGAGTCGATACGCAGTATTTT.